The 20 T cell receptor beta chains in this list originate from one sample, sequenced in a study of radiation and T cells in renal cell carcinoma. As for time point: blood 2 weeks post-SBRT. Treatment described: 15 Gy SBRT to primary tumor, nephrectomy 4 weeks later. Measured with immunoSEQ multiplex PCR; TCRdb has only the in-frame clones, and not every one. In the table there are about 49,000 clones, around three quarters of which are singletons. The sample here was blood, taken from a patient whose treatment included radiotherapy and nephrectomy. The receptors originated from a woman in her 70s with renal cell carcinoma.

The table lists this clone with a count of one. The CDR3: CASSRRGDRVYTDTQYF. The CDR3 region has the DNA TGCGCCAGCAGTCGTAGGGGTGACAGGGTTTACACAGATACGCAGTATTTT. The V and J genes are TRBV23-1 and TRBJ2-3; 7 bases are shared with TRBD1. TRBV23-1 is designated an ORF whose function remains uncertain. The CDR3 is made up of 17 amino acids. V was pared by 4 bases and J by 2 bases, with 12 bases of the junction left unmatched.

This sequence joins TRBV7-9 and TRBJ2-5, with D unresolved. The CDR3 is 12 residues long. Germline loops: CDR1 SEHNR, CDR2 FQNEAQ (reference sequence). V was trimmed by 3 bases and J by 4 bases, leaving 6 bases between them. The CDR3 loop reads CASSFSGETQYF. The CDR3 DNA reads TGTGCCAGCAGCTTCTCCGGAGAGACCCAGTACTTC. Based on the CDR3 plus reference TRBV7-9 and TRBJ2-5, the full variable domain is DTGVSQNPRHKITKRGQNVTFRCDPISEHNRLYWYRQTLGQGPEFLTYFQNEAQLEKSRLLSDRFSAERPKGSFSTLEIQRTEQGDSAMYLCASSFSGETQYFGPGTRLLVL.

J is TRBJ2-7 and V is TRBV30; maybe TRBD1 (6 bases). Trimming took off 0 bases at V and 3 bases at J, with 12 bases between the two ends. Germline values: CDR1 GTSNPN, CDR2 SVGIG (reference sequence). There are 14 residues in the CDR3. CDR3 DNA sequence: TGTGCCTGGAGTGTAACTGGGGGCTACTACGAGCAGTACTTC. Encoded protein: CAWSVTGGYYEQYF.

The gene calls are TRBV5-6 and TRBJ1-4, with D perhaps TRBD1 (5 bases). The CDR3 consists of 18 residues. Germline assignment: CDR1 SGHDT and CDR2 YYEEEE. Trimming took off 4 bases at V and 6 bases at J, with 25 bases between the two ends. The CDR3 sequence: CASSATRLRGGVDEKLFF. CDR3 sequence (DNA): TGTGCCAGCAGCGCAACGAGATTGCGGGGGGGAGTAGATGAAAAACTGTTTTTT.

The chain has TRBV5-1 and TRBJ1-1; TRBD1 matches at 9 bases. The J segment lost 4 bases and the V segment lost 4 bases, leaving 5 bases of the junction unmatched. Looked up from germline, CDR1 is SGHRS and CDR2 is YFSETQ. The CDR3 runs to 14 residues. CDR3 sequence (DNA): TGCGCCAGCAGCGACACAGGGGGCACCACTGAAGCTTTCTTT. This sequence encodes CASSDTGGTTEAFF. Based on the CDR3 plus reference TRBV5-1 and TRBJ1-1, the full variable domain is KAGVTQTPRYLIKTRGQQVTLSCSPISGHRSVSWYQQTPGQGLQFLFEYFSETQRNKGNFPGRFSGRQFSNSRSEMNVSTLELGDSALYLCASSDTGGTTEAFFGQGTRLTVV.

CDR3 protein: CASSTGGTEAFF. The CDR3 DNA follows: TGCGCCAGCAGCACCGGTGGAACTGAAGCTTTCTTT. The chain carries TRBV5-1 and TRBJ1-1; D gene ambiguous. CDR1 SGHRS and CDR2 YFSETQ come from the germline V gene. The CDR3 length is 12 residues. The V end was cut by 4 bases, the J end by 5 bases, with 9 bases between.

The chain carries TRBV6-6 and TRBJ2-7; TRBD2 matches at 8 bases. Germline trimming cut 4 bases from V and 7 bases from J; bases unmatched to any gene: 12. The CDR3 is 15 amino acids. Germline V gene data show CDR1 as MNHNY and CDR2 as SVGAGI (reference sequence). The DNA for the CDR3 is TGTGCCAGCAGTTTCCAAGCGGGAGCCCCGACGGAGCAGTACTTC. Amino acids: CASSFQAGAPTEQYF.

The chain recombines TRBV7-6 with TRBJ1-3; 12 positions match TRBD1. With 6 bases clipped from V and 4 bases from J, the junction kept 10 bases outside the gene matches. Germline CDR1 is SGHVS and CDR2 is FNYEAQ. This CDR3 region has 17 residues. The DNA of the CDR3 is TGTGCCAGCAGACCCGGGACAGGGGGCGCGCAAGGAAACACCATATATTTT. This translates into CASRPGTGGAQGNTIYF.

This rearrangement joins TRBV19 to TRBJ1-4; tentatively, D is TRBD1 (6 bases). The V gene lost 3 bases and the J gene lost 13 bases, with 9 bases spanning the gap. The CDR3 is 11 residues long. Germline V CDR1 and CDR2: LNHDA, SQIVND (reference sequence). CDR3 in amino acids: CASSIEGGLFF. CDR3 in DNA: TGTGCCAGTAGTATCGAGGGGGGACTGTTTTTT.

In this sample, this clone turned up once. V usage is TRBV7-7 and J usage is TRBJ2-5; D perhaps matches TRBD1 (6 bases). Looked up from germline, CDR1 is SSHAT and CDR2 is FNYEAQ (reference sequence). With 4 bases removed from V and 6 bases from J, the gap between germline ends came to 18 bases. This CDR3 region has 15 residues. The CDR3 reads CASSSATGTGQTQYF. The DNA of the CDR3 is TGTGCCAGCAGCTCCGCAACAGGGACGGGACAGACCCAGTACTTC.

This clone has ten or more counts. This chain joins TRBV11-1 and TRBJ2-5; TRBD2 aligns across 9 bases. The CDR3 runs to 18 residues. CDR1 SGHAT and CDR2 FQDESV come from the germline V gene (reference sequence). V lost 2 bases to trimming and J lost 4 bases; unmatched junction nucleotides: 14. For the CDR3, the DNA is TGTGCCAGCAGCTTATCGACTCTCCGTAGCGGGAGCGGAGAGACCCAGTACTTC. Amino acids: CASSLSTLRSGSGETQYF.

The rearrangement joins TRBV2 to TRBJ2-2, with 8 bases that match TRBD1. The V and J ends lost 4 bases and 5 bases, in that order; junction bases with no gene match: 9. This CDR3 region has 16 residues. The germline V gene encodes CDR1 SNHLY and CDR2 FYNNEI. The CDR3: CASSVTGTGATGELFF. The CDR3 nucleotides read TGTGCCAGCAGTGTAACCGGGACAGGAGCTACCGGGGAGCTGTTTTTT. Full variable domain (rest looked up from reference TRBV2 and TRBJ2-2): EPEVTQTPSHQVTQMGQEVILRCVPISNHLYFYWYRQILGQKVEFLVSFYNNEISEKSEIFDDQFSVERPDGSNFTLKIRSTKLEDSAMYFCASSVTGTGATGELFFGEGSRLTVL.

This rearrangement joins TRBV6-5 to TRBJ1-6, with 7 bases aligning to TRBD1. The CDR3 length is 14 residues. Germline-derived CDR1 and CDR2 are MNHEY and SVGAGI. J lost 4 bases, V lost 6 bases, and 3 bases had no gene match. CDR3 protein: CASSSTGYNSPLHF. The CDR3 DNA sequence: TGTGCCAGCAGCTCGACAGGGTATAATTCACCCCTCCACTTT.

This sequence joins TRBV19 and TRBJ2-6; TRBD1 might be the D (6 bases). Trimming left V 4 bases short and J 4 bases short, with 8 bases between. The CDR3 runs to 14 residues. Per germline, CDR1 LNHDA and CDR2 SQIVND (reference sequence). The CDR3 region has the DNA TGTGCCAGTAGTACGCAGGGGGGGGCCAACGTCCTGACTTTC. It specifies CASSTQGGANVLTF. Looking up the rest from reference TRBV19 and TRBJ2-6 gives the full variable domain: DGGITQSPKYLFRKEGQNVTLSCEQNLNHDAMYWYRQDPGQGLRLIYYSQIVNDFQKGDIAEGYSVSREKKESFPLTVTSAQKNPTAFYLCASSTQGGANVLTFGAGSRLTVL.

The chain joins TRBV9 to TRBJ1-2; no firm D call. The CDR3 spans 13 residues. Trimming removed 0 bases from V and 8 bases from J, with 11 bases in between. From germline, CDR1 is SGDLS and CDR2 YYNGEE. The CDR3 is CASSVGGYLGYTF. CDR3 nucleotides: TGTGCCAGCAGCGTAGGCGGGTACTTGGGCTACACCTTC. Combining the CDR3 with reference TRBV9 and TRBJ1-2 gives the whole variable domain DSGVTQTPKHLITATGQRVTLRCSPRSGDLSVYWYQQSLDQGLQFLIQYYNGEERAKGNILERFSAQQFPDLHSELNLSSLELGDSALYFCASSVGGYLGYTFGSGTRLTVV.

This sequence joins TRBV6-5 and TRBJ2-1; 8 bases match TRBD2. CDR3 length: 14 amino acids. CDR1 is MNHEY and CDR2 is SVGAGI in the germline V gene. Losses at the gene ends were 3 bases for V and 8 bases for J; bases not matched to a gene: 6. CDR3 loop: CASSYLAGGDEQFF. CDR3 DNA: TGTGCCAGCAGTTATCTAGCGGGCGGTGATGAGCAGTTCTTC.

The V call is TRBV19, the J call TRBJ1-1, with D possibly matching TRBD1 (6 bases). Per germline, CDR1 LNHDA and CDR2 SQIVND (reference sequence). This CDR3 comprises 21 residues. Trimming removed 0 bases from V and 1 base from J, with 27 bases in between. The CDR3 DNA reads TGTGCCAGTAGTATAGAAGTTGGGGGGCGTTTTTCCTTTTTCCAGAACACTGAAGCTTTCTTT. Its protein product is CASSIEVGGRFSFFQNTEAFF. Complete variable domain (other parts from reference TRBV19 and TRBJ1-1): DGGITQSPKYLFRKEGQNVTLSCEQNLNHDAMYWYRQDPGQGLRLIYYSQIVNDFQKGDIAEGYSVSREKKESFPLTVTSAQKNPTAFYLCASSIEVGGRFSFFQNTEAFFGQGTRLTVV.

The chain carries TRBV30 and TRBJ2-3, with no clear D. Trimming cost V 2 bases and J 0 bases, with 9 bases left between them. The germline CDR1 and CDR2 sequences are GTSNPN and SVGIG (reference sequence). The CDR3 has 14 amino acids. CDR3 protein: CAWSPQMSTDTQYF. In nucleotides, the CDR3 is TGTGCCTGGAGTCCCCAAATGAGCACAGATACGCAGTATTTT.

The CDR3 DNA reads TGTGCCAGCAGTGAGGGCGGAGCGGGCGATGAGCAGTTCTTC. It yields the protein CASSEGGAGDEQFF. The J gene is TRBJ2-1, the V gene TRBV2, with D perhaps matching TRBD2 (6 bases). V gave up 3 bases and J gave up 8 bases, with 14 bases separating them. This CDR3 comprises 14 residues. Germline CDR1 is SNHLY and CDR2 is FYNNEI.

The chain is built from TRBV2 and TRBJ2-3; 7 nucleotides agree with TRBD1. V dropped 6 bases and J dropped 1; count of bases not matched to a gene: 7. Germline CDR1 reads SNHLY; CDR2 reads FYNNEI. The CDR3 covers 15 residues. Here the CDR3 DNA reads TGTGCCAGCAGCCCAAGGGGGCGAGGCACAGATACGCAGTATTTT. Its translation is CASSPRGRGTDTQYF.